One sample yielded the 8 T cell receptor beta chains listed below, sequenced in a study of blood T cell repertoires in COVID-19 (dated by TCRdb to 2020 to 2021). Library creation used the immunoSEQ multiplex PCR assay. The clones in this table, taken by TCRdb from immuneACCESS, are in-frame only. Not every clone is retained; where verified, under half of the shortfall comes from an unresolved V gene, and the cause of the rest is unknown. In all, the sample holds under 200,000 clones, and roughly four fifths of those were seen once. Of the sample, 10% to 15% falls within the top ten clones. Material: peripheral blood. Every receptor here comes from a man between 65 and 85 years old who had recovered from COVID-19.

J is TRBJ1-2 and V is TRBV5-5, with D maybe TRBD1 (6 bases). The germline gives CDR1 SGHKS, CDR2 YYEKEE (reference sequence). The CDR3 contains 13 residues. The ends were cut back, 6 bases at V and 2 bases at J, with 11 bases in the middle. The CDR3 coding sequence is TGTGCCAGCACCCTGGGGACAAACTATGGCTACACCTTC. Translating it yields CASTLGTNYGYTF.

There are a few counts of this clone. The rearrangement uses TRBV5-1 and TRBJ2-1; 7 bases match TRBD2. The CDR3 runs to 16 residues. Trimming at V came to 4 bases and at J to 7 bases, leaving 14 bases not matched to a gene. Germline V gives CDR1 SGHRS, CDR2 YFSETQ. The CDR3 nucleotides are TGCGCCAGCAGCCCAATTCTAGCGGCTCAGGTGAATGAGCAGTTCTTC. Translated: CASSPILAAQVNEQFF.

The chain uses TRBV24-1 and TRBJ1-2; TRBD1 aligns across 8 bases. Germline CDR1 reads KGHDR; CDR2 reads SFDVKD. The V segment lost 3 bases and the J segment 9 bases; nucleotides outside the gene matches: 8. This CDR3 is 14 amino acids long. CDR3 sequence: CATSDASDRERYTF. As DNA, the CDR3 is TGTGCCACCAGTGATGCCTCGGACAGGGAACGCTACACCTTC.

The CDR3 sequence: CASSLDQGNLREQYF. CDR3 nucleotide sequence: TGCGCCAGCAGCTTGGACCAGGGGAATCTGCGCGAGCAGTACTTC. The rearrangement uses TRBV5-1 and TRBJ2-7, with D tentatively TRBD1 (6 bases). Trimming left V 0 bases short and J 6 bases short, with 16 bases between. Germline values: CDR1 SGHRS, CDR2 YFSETQ. The CDR3 runs to 15 residues. The full variable domain, in which reference TRBV5-1 and TRBJ2-7 provide the parts outside the CDR3, is KAGVTQTPRYLIKTRGQQVTLSCSPISGHRSVSWYQQTPGQGLQFLFEYFSETQRNKGNFPGRFSGRQFSNSRSEMNVSTLELGDSALYLCASSLDQGNLREQYFGPGTRLTVT.

The J gene is TRBJ2-7, the V gene TRBV29-1, with D possibly being TRBD2 (6 bases). The CDR3 contains 12 residues. CDR1 and CDR2 (germline): SQVTM, ANQGSEA. V dropped 3 bases and J dropped 3 bases, with 9 bases sitting between them. The CDR3 reads CSVEVSGYEQYF. DNA of the CDR3: TGCAGCGTTGAGGTTAGCGGCTACGAGCAGTACTTC.

The chain carries TRBV3-1 (or the pseudogene TRBV3-2) and TRBJ2-1; TRBD1 matches at 8 bases. CDR3 length: 15 residues. The junction had 3 bases not matched to a gene; V was cut back by 1 base and J by 4 bases. Per germline, CDR1 LGHDT and CDR2 YNNKEL (reference sequence). The CDR3 DNA is TGTGCCAGCAGCCAAGCAGGGGGCGGATACAATGAGCAGTTCTTC. The encoded protein is CASSQAGGGYNEQFF.

The chain links TRBV3-1 (or the pseudogene TRBV3-2) to TRBJ2-1; tentative D call: TRBD2 (6 bases). There are 16 residues in the CDR3. From germline, CDR1 is LGHDT and CDR2 YNNKEL (reference sequence). Trimming took off 0 bases at V and 5 bases at J, with 14 bases between the two ends. The CDR3 protein is CASSQDMTRGNNEQFF. Here the CDR3 DNA reads TGTGCCAGCAGCCAAGATATGACTAGGGGTAACAATGAGCAGTTCTTC.

The CDR3 nucleotides read TGTGCCAGTAGTAGCAAATTACAGGGTCTCGACTATGGCTACACCTTC. Amino acid sequence: CASSSKLQGLDYGYTF. The chain has TRBV19 and TRBJ1-2; D perhaps matches TRBD1 (6 bases). The CDR3 covers 16 residues. Germline V lookup: CDR1 LNHDA, CDR2 SQIVND (reference sequence). Trimming removed 4 bases at V and 3 bases at J, with 18 bases between.